Detailed here is one TCR beta chain. The antigen is unknown. During colonoscopy, one to two rectal pinch biopsies were collected. This sample stems from a study of pediatric ulcerative colitis. Findings and caveats of the study: A couple of rectal CDR3 clonotypes occurred in all ulcerative colitis patients. Rectal repertoires separated controls, mild-moderate and acute severe colitis.

CDR3 length: 14 amino acids. Trimming took 6 bases from V and 2 from J, leaving 14 bases between them. Germline assignment: CDR1 SGDLS and CDR2 YYNGEE. This table comes from immunoSEQ multiplex PCR, and its TCRdb copy is limited to in-frame clones, with some not included. This table has over 15,000 clones, approximately 73% appearing once. This receptor was identified in a boy aged 5 to 17 with moderate ulcerative colitis. The chain couples TRBV9 to TRBJ1-1; possible D gene TRBD1, 6 bases. The specimen was gut tissue. The DNA for the CDR3 is TGTGCCAGCAACCCCGGGGGCAGCAACACTGAAGCTTTCTTT. Its translation: CASNPGGSNTEAFF.